Given below is one T cell receptor (beta chain) in context. TCRdb re-called the 5' RACE reads, yielding one record per CDR3 amino acid sequence without DNA. The sample's table shows a few hundred thousand distinct CDR3 sequences. The sample is drawn from a study of monozygotic twins with inflammatory bowel disease. The CDR3 contains 14 residues. The germline gives CDR1 MNHNY, CDR2 SVGAGI (reference sequence). The sequence came from a human donor with ulcerative colitis or Crohn's disease, or a healthy co-twin of an affected twin (not recorded which). The sequenced sample was blood. V gene TRBV6-6 combines with J gene TRBJ1-1; as DNA is missing, the TRBD1 call by TCRdb cannot be tested. The CDR3 protein is CASSYETANTEAFF.